This T cell receptor (beta chain) was sequenced during a study of beta chain features in type 1 diabetes. Across the study: What patients shared with healthy donors was a similar profile of age, gender and cell yields.

As to this clone: Its antigen remains unidentified.

Expressed TCRB transcripts were sequenced because the isolated RNA had all been reverse transcribed beforehand. Measured with immunoSEQ multiplex PCR; TCRdb has only the in-frame clones, and not every one. Counted here are just over 450,000 clones, 25% to 35% occurring once; the ten biggest clones make up about 0.06%. Germline lookup yields CDR1 LGHNA and CDR2 YSLEER. The CDR3 loop spans 15 amino acids. V was pared by 3 bases and J by 1 base, with 10 bases between. Findings of the study overall: Healthy donors had naive, central memory and Treg TCRB repertoires that appeared less similar than those seen among patients.

Sequencing was done on a sample of naive CD4+ T cells from blood. This TCR derives from a young man in good health. The J gene is TRBJ2-1, the V gene TRBV4-3, with D perhaps matching TRBD1 (5 bases). CDR3 DNA sequence: TGCGCCAGCAGCCAGGAGACAGCGTCCTACAATGAGCAGTTCTTC. Protein product: CASSQETASYNEQFF.